The subject of this entry is one TCR beta chain. V shed 1 base and J shed 5 bases, with 15 bases lying between them. Germline lookup yields CDR1 SGHTA and CDR2 FQGNSA. CDR3 length: 16 residues. This sample was taken from a study of blood T cells in healthy people across ages. With a J-beta primer mix and a sample-barcoded 5' primer, a second PCR ran about 7 to 12 cycles. TCRdb reanalysed the 5' RACE reads using MiXCR and keeps one entry per CDR3 protein. The data show about 830,000 distinct CDR3 sequences, roughly 50% seen once. V usage is TRBV7-2 and J usage is TRBJ2-1, with a possible D match to TRBD2 (6 bases). This TCR was sampled from a man aged 25-45 years in good health. The sequencing sample was made of blood. In nucleotides, the CDR3 is TGTGCCAGCAGCTTAGTGGGGGGAGGCCAAAACAATGAGCAGTTCTTC. Its protein product is CASSLVGGGQNNEQFF.